What follows describes a single T cell receptor (beta chain). Its antigen is currently unknown. This specimen belongs to a study of T cell responses to AZD1222 COVID-19 vaccine. Study-wide results and limits: Spike-wide coverage was observed for vaccine-associated CD4 TCRs, with dominant responses at 160-218 and 743-854. Sampling that yielded the repertoires occurred only after the peak T cell response. Donors skewed white British and female; clonal diversity was possibly underestimated.

CDR3 length: 13 amino acids. The V gene lost 5 bases and the J gene lost 11 bases, with 16 bases spanning the gap. Germline assignment: CDR1 SEHNR and CDR2 FQNEAQ (reference sequence). Assay used: immunoSEQ multiplex PCR; TCRdb lists only in-frame clones, some missing. The table includes more than 150,000 clones, about 90% detected once. The source was peripheral blood, collected 28 days after the second AZD1222 dose. The TCR originated in an adult who received the AZD1222 COVID-19 vaccine. The chain employs TRBV7-9 and TRBJ1-5; no clear D gene. CDR3 sequence (DNA): TGTGCCAGCAGCCCCGAGGTAACCAGGACCCAGCATTTT. Translated: CASSPEVTRTQHF.